This TCR beta chain was captured by sequencing in a study of cytomegalovirus exposure and HLA in healthy donors. Findings of the study overall: TCR sequences were mostly rare, though some public TCRs occurred in many donors. Presence/absence analyses assumed roughly uniform sequencing depth across donors, which may not hold.

Amplification used 60 Vbeta primers and 13 Jbeta primers. Clones were sequenced by immunoSEQ multiplex PCR, and TCRdb holds only the in-frame ones, with some missing. The repertoire has 150,000 to 200,000 clones, more than 75% of them found once; the top ten carry 1.6%. Concerning this clone itself: Its matching antigen is unknown.

V dropped 5 bases and J dropped 4 bases, with 14 bases sitting between them. Germline V gene sequence: CDR1 SQVTM, CDR2 ANQGSEA. The length of the CDR3 is 13 residues. The clonotype originates from a woman aged 45-59 years in good health and CMV-seronegative. The specimen was PBMCs. The gene calls are TRBV29-1 and TRBJ1-1; D may be TRBD1 (5 bases). This CDR3 reads CSVMTVPGTEAFF. The CDR3 DNA reads as TGCAGCGTTATGACAGTCCCCGGCACTGAAGCTTTCTTT.